This T cell receptor (beta chain) is drawn from a study of blood T cell repertoires in COVID-19. CDR3 length equals 16 residues. The ends lost 0 bases at V and 3 bases at J; junction bases unmatched: 8. From germline, CDR1 is LNHNV and CDR2 YYDKDF (reference sequence). Libraries were prepared by immunoSEQ multiplex PCR; TCRdb keeps only in-frame clonotypes and omits some of them. Of a few hundred thousand clones detected, around 92% appear once; the ten largest clones hold less than 3.5%. Individuals in the exposed group had encountered a COVID-19 case within 2 weeks preceding study entry. The clonotype comes from a woman aged 45-65 years who had been exposed to COVID-19. The chain employs TRBV15 and TRBJ2-7, with TRBD1 matching 7 bases. Sequencing was carried out using PBMCs or T cells enriched from blood (not recorded which). The CDR3: CATSRDLAQGYYEQYF. DNA for the CDR3: TGTGCCACCAGCAGAGATCTGGCACAGGGGTACTACGAGCAGTACTTC. The full variable domain, in which reference TRBV15 and TRBJ2-7 provide the parts outside the CDR3, is DAMVIQNPRYQVTQFGKPVTLSCSQTLNHNVMYWYQQKSSQAPKLLFHYYDKDFNNEADTPDNFQSRRPNTSFCFLDIRSPGLGDTAMYLCATSRDLAQGYYEQYFGPGTRLTVT.